This record covers a single T cell receptor beta chain. The record originates from a study of T cell changes during pregnancy in multiple sclerosis. Trimming removed 10 bases from V and 2 bases from J; junction bases left unmatched: 11. The germline V gene has CDR1 MDHEN and CDR2 SYDVKM. The CDR3 covers 17 residues. Data came from immunoSEQ multiplex PCR; TCRdb stores just in-frame clones and leaves some out. The sample lists fewer than 140,000 clones, around 93% seen once, with around 1.5% in the top ten. The chain links TRBV28 to TRBJ2-1, with TRBD2 matching over 13 bases. This clonotype was sampled from a female donor with multiple sclerosis, enrolled in a pregnancy study. This material consisted of peripheral blood, taken after pregnancy. The CDR3 nucleotides are TGTGCCATCACTGGGACTAGCGGGATGACTGCCTACAATGAGCAGTTCTTC. The encoded protein is CAITGTSGMTAYNEQFF.